This T cell receptor beta chain originates from a study of shared clonotypes between healthy human individuals. TCRdb's copy holds only in-frame clones and misses some; the assay was immunoSEQ multiplex PCR. The data contain about 1.5 million clones, 95% to 99% of them singletons. Source material: naive CD4+ T cells sorted from blood. Regarding subset: CD45RA+ positively selected. This receptor was taken from a man younger than 40 in good health.

In DNA, the CDR3 is TGCGCCAGCAGTGAGCCAGGCTTGGGTGAAAAACTGTTTTTT. It yields the protein CASSEPGLGEKLFF. The V gene is TRBV10-2, the J gene TRBJ1-4; the D is unclear. The CDR3 loop spans 14 amino acids. The germline CDR1 and CDR2 sequences are WSHSY and SAAADI. V was trimmed by 2 bases and J by 7 bases, leaving 11 bases between them.